The 5 T cell receptor beta chains below all came from one sample that was sequenced in a study of early T cells in non-severe SARS-CoV-2 infection. TCRdb re-analysed the 5' RACE reads in MiXCR, keeping a single row per CDR3 protein. The data hold 55,000 to 70,000 distinct CDR3 sequences, with 4% to 5.5% observed a single time. The sequenced material came from whole blood. The receptors derive from an adult who was a healthcare worker with PCR-confirmed SARS-CoV-2 infection or an uninfected control (not recorded which).

This clonotype was seen many times. The chain has TRBV30 and TRBJ2-7; perhaps D is TRBD1 or TRBD2 (5 bases each). The CDR3 spans 12 residues. Trimming took off 4 bases at V and 5 bases at J, with 12 bases between the two ends. Germline V gives CDR1 GTSNPN, CDR2 SVGIG (reference sequence). CDR3 region: CAWTTRGHEQYF. CDR3 DNA: TGTGCCTGGACCACTCGGGGACACGAGCAGTACTTC.

Ten or more counts support this clonotype. The gene calls are TRBV27 and TRBJ2-3, with TRBD2 matching 11 bases. Per the germline V gene, CDR1 is MNHEY and CDR2 is SMNVEV (reference sequence). Trimming took 5 bases from V and 4 from J; bases not matched to a gene: 11. The CDR3 runs to 17 residues. The CDR3 nucleotides read TGTGCCAGCAGTCCGGGACTAGCGGCCAGAGAGGCAGATACGCAGTATTTT. Translation gives CASSPGLAAREADTQYF.

This clonotype was found many times. V gene TRBV4-1 combines with J gene TRBJ1-2; perhaps TRBD1 as D (5 bases). The CDR3 is made up of 13 amino acids. Trimming took off 3 bases at V and 2 bases at J, with 7 bases between the two ends. The germline V gene has CDR1 MGHRA and CDR2 YSYEKL. This CDR3 reads CASSQAGNYGYTF. The CDR3 region has the DNA TGCGCCAGCAGCCAGGCAGGGAACTATGGCTACACCTTC.

This clonotype has a count of ten or more. This chain links TRBV4-2 with TRBJ2-2; 10 bases line up with TRBD2. The CDR3 totals 14 residues. With V trimmed by 8 bases and J by 7 bases, 7 bases remained unmatched. Germline V gives CDR1 LGHNA, CDR2 YNFKEQ. CDR3 amino acids: CASSTSGDVGELFF. The DNA for the CDR3 is TGTGCCAGCTCAACTAGCGGGGATGTCGGGGAGCTGTTTTTT.

This clonotype was observed at least ten times. The V call is TRBV29-1, the J call TRBJ2-5; 9 bases are a match to TRBD2. Germline V gives CDR1 SQVTM, CDR2 ANQGSEA. Germline trimming cut 4 bases from V and 5 bases from J; bases unmatched to any gene: 5. The CDR3 covers 13 residues. The CDR3: CSVGGGGSETQYF. The CDR3 DNA reads as TGCAGCGTTGGCGGGGGGGGCTCGGAGACCCAGTACTTC.